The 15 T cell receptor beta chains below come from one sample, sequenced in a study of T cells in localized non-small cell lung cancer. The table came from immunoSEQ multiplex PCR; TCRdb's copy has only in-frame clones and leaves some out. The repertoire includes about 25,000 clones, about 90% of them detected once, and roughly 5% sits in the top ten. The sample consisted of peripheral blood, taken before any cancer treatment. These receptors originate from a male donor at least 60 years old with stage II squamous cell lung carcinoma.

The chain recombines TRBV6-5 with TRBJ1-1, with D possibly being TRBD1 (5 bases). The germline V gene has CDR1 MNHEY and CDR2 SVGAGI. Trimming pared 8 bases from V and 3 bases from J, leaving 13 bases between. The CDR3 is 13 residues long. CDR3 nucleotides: TGTGCCAGCTTGGAGGGGTGGGACACTGAAGCTTTCTTT. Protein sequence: CASLEGWDTEAFF.

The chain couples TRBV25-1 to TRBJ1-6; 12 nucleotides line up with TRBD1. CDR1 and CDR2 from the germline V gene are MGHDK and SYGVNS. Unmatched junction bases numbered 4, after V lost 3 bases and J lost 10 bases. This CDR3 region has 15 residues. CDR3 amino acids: CASSEGTGGLSPLHF. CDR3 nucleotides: TGTGCCAGCAGTGAGGGGACAGGGGGCTTATCACCCCTCCACTTT.

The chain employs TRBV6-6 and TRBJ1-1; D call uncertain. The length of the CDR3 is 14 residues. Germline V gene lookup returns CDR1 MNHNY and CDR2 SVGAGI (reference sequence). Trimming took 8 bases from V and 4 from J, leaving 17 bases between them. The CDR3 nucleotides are TGTGCCAGCGGGATATCGAGGGTGCTCACTGAAGCTTTCTTT. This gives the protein CASGISRVLTEAFF.

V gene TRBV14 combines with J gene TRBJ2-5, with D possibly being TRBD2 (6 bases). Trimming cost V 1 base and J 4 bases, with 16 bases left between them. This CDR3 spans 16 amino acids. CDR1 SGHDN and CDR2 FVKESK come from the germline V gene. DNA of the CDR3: TGTGCCAGCAGCCAAGCTGTGGCGGGGTTAGGAGAGACCCAGTACTTC. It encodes CASSQAVAGLGETQYF.

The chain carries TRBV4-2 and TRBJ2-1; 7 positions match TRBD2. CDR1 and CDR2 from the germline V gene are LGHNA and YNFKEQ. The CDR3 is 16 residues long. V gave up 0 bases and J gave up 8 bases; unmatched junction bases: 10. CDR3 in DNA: TGTGCCAGCAGCCAAGAATTGACGGGAGGTTTCGATGAGCAGTTCTTC. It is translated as CASSQELTGGFDEQFF.

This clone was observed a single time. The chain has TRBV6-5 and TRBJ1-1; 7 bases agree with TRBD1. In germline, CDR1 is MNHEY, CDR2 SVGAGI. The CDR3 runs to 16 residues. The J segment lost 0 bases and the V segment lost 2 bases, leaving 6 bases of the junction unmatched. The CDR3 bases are TGTGCCAGCAGTTACAGGGGGCTGCAGATGAACACTGAAGCTTTCTTT. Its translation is CASSYRGLQMNTEAFF.

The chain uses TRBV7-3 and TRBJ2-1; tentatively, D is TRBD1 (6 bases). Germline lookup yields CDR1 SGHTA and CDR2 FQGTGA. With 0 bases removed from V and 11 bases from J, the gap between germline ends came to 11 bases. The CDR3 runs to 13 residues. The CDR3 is CASSLTNRDKQFF. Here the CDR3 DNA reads TGTGCCAGCAGCTTAACGAACAGGGATAAGCAGTTCTTC.

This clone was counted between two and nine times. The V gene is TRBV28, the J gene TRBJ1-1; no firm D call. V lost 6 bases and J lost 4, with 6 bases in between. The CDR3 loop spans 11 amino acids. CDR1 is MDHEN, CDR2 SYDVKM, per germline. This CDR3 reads CASRKSTEAFF. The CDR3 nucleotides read TGTGCCAGCAGAAAGAGCACTGAAGCTTTCTTT.

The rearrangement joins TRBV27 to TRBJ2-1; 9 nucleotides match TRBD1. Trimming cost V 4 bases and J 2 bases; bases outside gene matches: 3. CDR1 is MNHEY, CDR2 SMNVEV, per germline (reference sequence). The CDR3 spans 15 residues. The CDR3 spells CASSSDRGTYNEQFF. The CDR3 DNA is TGTGCCAGCAGTTCGGACAGGGGAACCTACAATGAGCAGTTCTTC.

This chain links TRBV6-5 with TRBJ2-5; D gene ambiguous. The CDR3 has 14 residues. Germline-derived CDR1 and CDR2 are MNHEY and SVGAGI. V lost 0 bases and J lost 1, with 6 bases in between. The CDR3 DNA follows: TGTGCCAGCAGTTACTCGGAGTCCCAAGAGACCCAGTACTTC. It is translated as CASSYSESQETQYF.

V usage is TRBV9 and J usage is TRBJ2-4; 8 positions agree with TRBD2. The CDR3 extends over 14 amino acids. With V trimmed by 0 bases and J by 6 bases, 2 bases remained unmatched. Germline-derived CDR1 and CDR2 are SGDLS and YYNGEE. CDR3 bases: TGTGCCAGCAGCGTAGGTAGCGGGATAAACATTCAGTACTTC. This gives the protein CASSVGSGINIQYF.

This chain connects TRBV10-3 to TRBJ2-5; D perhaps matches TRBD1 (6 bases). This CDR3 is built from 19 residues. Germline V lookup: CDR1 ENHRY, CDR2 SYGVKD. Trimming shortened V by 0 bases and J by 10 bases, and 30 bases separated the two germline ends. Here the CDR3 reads CAISESMLIRQGSAEGQYF. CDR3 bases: TGTGCCATCAGTGAGTCGATGCTGATCAGGCAGGGGTCGGCGGAAGGCCAGTACTTC.

CDR3 sequence: CASKEGLAGGPNTGELFF. Here the CDR3 DNA reads TGTGCCAGCAAGGAAGGACTAGCGGGAGGCCCGAACACCGGGGAGCTGTTTTTT. This sequence joins TRBV2 and TRBJ2-2, with TRBD2 matching 14 bases. V was clipped by 7 bases and J by 0 bases; unmatched bases: 7. Germline V lookup: CDR1 SNHLY, CDR2 FYNNEI. The CDR3 contains 18 residues.

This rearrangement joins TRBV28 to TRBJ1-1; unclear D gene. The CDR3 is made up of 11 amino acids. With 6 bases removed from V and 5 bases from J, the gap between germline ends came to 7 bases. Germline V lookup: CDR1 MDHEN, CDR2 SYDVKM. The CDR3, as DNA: TGTGCCAGCAGGGCAACTACTGAAGCTTTCTTT. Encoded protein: CASRATTEAFF.

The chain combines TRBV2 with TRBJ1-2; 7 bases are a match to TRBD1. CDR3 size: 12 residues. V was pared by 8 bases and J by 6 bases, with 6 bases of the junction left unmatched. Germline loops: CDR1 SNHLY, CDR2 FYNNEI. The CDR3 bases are TGTGCCAGCGCGGGACAGAATCATGGCTACACCTTC. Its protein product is CASAGQNHGYTF.